A selection of T cell receptor beta chains follows, all from one sample in a study of T cell repertoires in MIS-A myocarditis. Method: immunoSEQ multiplex PCR; TCRdb's copy keeps in-frame clones and lacks some. Of some 10,000 clones listed, approximately 90% are singletons. Sequenced material: thoracic lymph node tissue obtained at autopsy. Receptors were obtained from a man aged 18 to 30 with fulminant myocarditis from multisystem inflammatory syndrome in adults (MIS-A) after COVID-19. CDR3s include the opening cysteine and the closing phenylalanine or tryptophan. Each record gives: J gene, clone size, D gene, V gene, CDR3 DNA, CDR3 protein. A D gene is named only where the DNA matches it firmly. Clone size appears in some rows only: once, few, many, or a class for an expanded clone.

j_gene: TRBJ1-4; abundance: once; d_gene: NA; v_gene: TRBV4-2; CDR3nt: TGTGCCAGCAGCCCCCCTCTAGAGGGGGAAAAACTGTTTTTT; CDR3aa: CASSPPLEGEKLFF
j_gene: TRBJ1-1; abundance: NA; d_gene: NA; v_gene: TRBV6-5; CDR3nt: TGTGCCAGCAGACAACAGGGATTCACTGAAGCTTTCTTT; CDR3aa: CASRQQGFTEAFF
j_gene: TRBJ1-2; abundance: NA; d_gene: NA; v_gene: TRBV7-9; CDR3nt: TGTGCCAGCAGTTTCCCTATTGGGGGTTCTGGCTACACCTTC; CDR3aa: CASSFPIGGSGYTF
j_gene: TRBJ2-7; abundance: NA; d_gene: TRBD1; v_gene: TRBV28; CDR3nt: TGTGCCAGCAGCCCAGGGGGCGACGAGCAGTACTTC; CDR3aa: CASSPGGDEQYF
j_gene: TRBJ2-1; abundance: NA; d_gene: NA; v_gene: TRBV15; CDR3nt: TGTGCCACCAGCAGCCGGGACAACGGCAATGAGCAGTTCTTC; CDR3aa: CATSSRDNGNEQFF
j_gene: TRBJ1-1; abundance: NA; d_gene: TRBD1; v_gene: TRBV2; CDR3nt: TGTGCCAGCAAGAGGACAGGGGAAGCTTTCTTT; CDR3aa: CASKRTGEAFF
j_gene: TRBJ1-3; abundance: few; d_gene: NA; v_gene: TRBV7-2; CDR3nt: TGTGCCAGCAGCTTATGGGGGGGGTCGTCTGGAAACACCATATATTTT; CDR3aa: CASSLWGGSSGNTIYF
j_gene: TRBJ2-1; abundance: NA; d_gene: NA; v_gene: TRBV5-5; CDR3nt: TGTGCCAGCAGCTCCATAAAGACAGGAGGTGAGCAGTTCTTC; CDR3aa: CASSSIKTGGEQFF
j_gene: TRBJ1-6; abundance: NA; d_gene: NA; v_gene: TRBV28; CDR3nt: TGTGCCAGCAGTTTCCGATATTCAGGGAATTCACCCCTCCACTTT; CDR3aa: CASSFRYSGNSPLHF
j_gene: TRBJ1-1; abundance: NA; d_gene: NA; v_gene: TRBV7-3; CDR3nt: TGTGCCAGCAGCTCCTCCTCTGCCAACACTGAAGCTTTCTTT; CDR3aa: CASSSSSANTEAFF
j_gene: TRBJ2-3; abundance: NA; d_gene: NA; v_gene: TRBV6-6; CDR3nt: TGTGCCAGCAGTAACAGCCTAACTAGCACAGATACGCAGTATTTT; CDR3aa: CASSNSLTSTDTQYF
j_gene: TRBJ2-7; abundance: NA; d_gene: NA; v_gene: TRBV5-1; CDR3nt: TGCGCCAGCACCCCTCTTCCGCAGGACTACGAGCAGTACTTC; CDR3aa: CASTPLPQDYEQYF
j_gene: TRBJ1-3; abundance: NA; d_gene: NA; v_gene: TRBV29-1; CDR3nt: TGCAGCGTGGCCAAAGCTCCTTCGTGGGACTCTGGAAACACCATATATTTT; CDR3aa: CSVAKAPSWDSGNTIYF
j_gene: TRBJ1-1; abundance: NA; d_gene: NA; v_gene: TRBV11-3; CDR3nt: TGTGCCAGCAGTCGTGACCGGGAAACTGAAGCTTTCTTT; CDR3aa: CASSRDRETEAFF
j_gene: TRBJ1-3; abundance: NA; d_gene: NA; v_gene: TRBV3-1/TRBV3-2; CDR3nt: TGTGCCAGCAGCCAACAGGGGTCCGGAAACACCATATATTTT; CDR3aa: CASSQQGSGNTIYF
j_gene: TRBJ2-1; abundance: NA; d_gene: TRBD2; v_gene: TRBV18; CDR3nt: TGTGCCAGCTCACCTAAGCAGTGGCTAGCGGTTTACAATGAGCAGTTCTTC; CDR3aa: CASSPKQWLAVYNEQFF
j_gene: TRBJ1-1; abundance: NA; d_gene: TRBD1; v_gene: TRBV18; CDR3nt: TGTGCCAGCTCACCCGATATCGGCAGGGGGGAAGCTTTCTTT; CDR3aa: CASSPDIGRGEAFF
j_gene: TRBJ2-7; abundance: NA; d_gene: NA; v_gene: TRBV7-9; CDR3nt: TGTGCCAGCCGAGGACAGCCTGCCTACGAGCAGTACTTC; CDR3aa: CASRGQPAYEQYF
j_gene: TRBJ1-6; abundance: NA; d_gene: TRBD1; v_gene: TRBV28; CDR3nt: TGTGCCATCCTCGGGGGACAGGCAGCTTCACCCCTCCACTTT; CDR3aa: CAILGGQAASPLHF
j_gene: TRBJ2-1; abundance: few; d_gene: NA; v_gene: TRBV7-9; CDR3nt: TGTGCCAGCAGCTTATCGTTAGGGCAAACCTACAATGAGCAGTTCTTC; CDR3aa: CASSLSLGQTYNEQFF
j_gene: TRBJ2-4; abundance: NA; d_gene: NA; v_gene: TRBV5-1; CDR3nt: TGCGCCAGCAGCTCAGCGGGACAGGAGGACATTCAGTACTTC; CDR3aa: CASSSAGQEDIQYF
j_gene: TRBJ2-3; abundance: NA; d_gene: TRBD2; v_gene: TRBV6-6; CDR3nt: TGTGCCAGCAGTCCGAAATTTGGTGGACTAGCGGGAGGCCGAGATACGCAGTATTTT; CDR3aa: CASSPKFGGLAGGRDTQYF
j_gene: TRBJ1-4; abundance: NA; d_gene: NA; v_gene: TRBV3-1/TRBV3-2; CDR3nt: TGTGCCAGCAGCCAGGGACGGAGGGAAAAACTGTTTTTT; CDR3aa: CASSQGRREKLFF
j_gene: TRBJ2-3; abundance: few; d_gene: TRBD1; v_gene: TRBV2; CDR3nt: TGTGCCACCCGACAGGGAAAGACAGATACGCAGTATTTT; CDR3aa: CATRQGKTDTQYF
j_gene: TRBJ2-7; abundance: NA; d_gene: NA; v_gene: TRBV2; CDR3nt: TGTGCCAGCAGTGTCCAGGGTGCTTCCTACGAGCAGTACTTC; CDR3aa: CASSVQGASYEQYF
j_gene: TRBJ2-3; abundance: few; d_gene: NA; v_gene: TRBV7-3; CDR3nt: TGTGCCAGCAGCAGGGGTGAGGGTGAGAGAAGGACAGATACGCAGTATTTT; CDR3aa: CASSRGEGERRTDTQYF
j_gene: TRBJ2-3; abundance: NA; d_gene: TRBD1; v_gene: TRBV2; CDR3nt: TGTGCCAGCATTACGGGACAGAAGTGGGATACGCAGTATTTT; CDR3aa: CASITGQKWDTQYF